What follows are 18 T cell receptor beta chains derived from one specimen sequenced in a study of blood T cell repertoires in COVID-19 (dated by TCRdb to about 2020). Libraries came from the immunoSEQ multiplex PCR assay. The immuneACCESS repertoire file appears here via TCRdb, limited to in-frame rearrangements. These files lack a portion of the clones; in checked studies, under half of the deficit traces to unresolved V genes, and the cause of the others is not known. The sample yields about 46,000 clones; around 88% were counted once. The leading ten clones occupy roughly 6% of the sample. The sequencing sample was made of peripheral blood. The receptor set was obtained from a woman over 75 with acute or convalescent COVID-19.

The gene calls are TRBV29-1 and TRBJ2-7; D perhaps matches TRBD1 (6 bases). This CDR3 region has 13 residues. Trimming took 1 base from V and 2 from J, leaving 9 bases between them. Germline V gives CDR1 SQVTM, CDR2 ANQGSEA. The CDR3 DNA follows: TGCAGCGTTGAAGGGACAGAAACCTACGAGCAGTACTTC. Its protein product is CSVEGTETYEQYF.

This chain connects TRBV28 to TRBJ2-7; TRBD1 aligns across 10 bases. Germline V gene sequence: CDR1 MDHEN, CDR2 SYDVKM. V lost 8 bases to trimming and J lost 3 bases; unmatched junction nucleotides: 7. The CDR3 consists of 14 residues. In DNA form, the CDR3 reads TGTGCCAGCGGGGGACAGGGGCCTATCTACGAGCAGTACTTC. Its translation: CASGGQGPIYEQYF.

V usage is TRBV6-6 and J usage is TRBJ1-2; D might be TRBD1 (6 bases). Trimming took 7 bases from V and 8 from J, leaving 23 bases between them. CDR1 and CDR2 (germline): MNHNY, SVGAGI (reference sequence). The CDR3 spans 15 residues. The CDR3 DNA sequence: TGTGCCAGCATCCGATCCCCGGGGGGGCTGGACGGCTACACCTTC. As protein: CASIRSPGGLDGYTF.

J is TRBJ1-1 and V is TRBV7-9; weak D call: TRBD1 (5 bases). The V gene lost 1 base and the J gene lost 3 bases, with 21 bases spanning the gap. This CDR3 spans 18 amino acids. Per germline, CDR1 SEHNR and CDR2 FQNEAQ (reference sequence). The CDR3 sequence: CASSLETIAFGGDTEAFF. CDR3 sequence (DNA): TGTGCCAGCAGCTTAGAAACCATCGCTTTCGGGGGAGACACTGAAGCTTTCTTT.

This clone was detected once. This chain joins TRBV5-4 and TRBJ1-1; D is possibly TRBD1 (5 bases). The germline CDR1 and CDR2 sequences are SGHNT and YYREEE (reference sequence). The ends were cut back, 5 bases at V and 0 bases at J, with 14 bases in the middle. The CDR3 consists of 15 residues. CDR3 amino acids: CASSFDRYMNTEAFF. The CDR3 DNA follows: TGTGCCAGCAGTTTCGACAGATACATGAACACTGAAGCTTTCTTT.

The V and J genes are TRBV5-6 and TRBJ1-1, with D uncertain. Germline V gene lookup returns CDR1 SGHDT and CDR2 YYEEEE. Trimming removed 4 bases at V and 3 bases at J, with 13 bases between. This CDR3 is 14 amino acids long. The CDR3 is CASSRERRDTEAFF. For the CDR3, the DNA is TGTGCCAGCAGCAGAGAAAGGAGGGACACTGAAGCTTTCTTT.

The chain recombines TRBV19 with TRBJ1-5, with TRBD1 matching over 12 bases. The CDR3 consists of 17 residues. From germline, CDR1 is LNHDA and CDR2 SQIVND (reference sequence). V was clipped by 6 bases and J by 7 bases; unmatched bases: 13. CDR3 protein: CASSPPGQGALRQPQHF. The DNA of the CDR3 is TGTGCCAGTAGCCCACCGGGACAGGGGGCGTTAAGACAGCCCCAGCATTTT.

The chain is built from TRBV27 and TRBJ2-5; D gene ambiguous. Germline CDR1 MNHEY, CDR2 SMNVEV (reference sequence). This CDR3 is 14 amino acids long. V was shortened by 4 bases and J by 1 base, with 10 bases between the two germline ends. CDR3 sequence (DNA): TGTGCCAGCAGTTCTCGGTCCACCCAAGAGACCCAGTACTTC. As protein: CASSSRSTQETQYF.

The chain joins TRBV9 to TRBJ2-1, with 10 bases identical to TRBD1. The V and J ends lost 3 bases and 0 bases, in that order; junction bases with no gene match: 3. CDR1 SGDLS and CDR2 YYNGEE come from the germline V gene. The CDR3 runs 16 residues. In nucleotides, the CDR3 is TGTGCCAGCAGCGCGGGACAGGGGTCCTCCTACAATGAGCAGTTCTTC. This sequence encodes CASSAGQGSSYNEQFF.

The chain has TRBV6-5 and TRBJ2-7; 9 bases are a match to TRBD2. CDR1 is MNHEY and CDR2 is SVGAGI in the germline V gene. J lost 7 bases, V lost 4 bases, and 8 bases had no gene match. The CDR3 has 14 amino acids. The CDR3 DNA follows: TGTGCCAGCAGTTTGAGCGGGGGGCCCTTTGAGCAGTACTTC. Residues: CASSLSGGPFEQYF.

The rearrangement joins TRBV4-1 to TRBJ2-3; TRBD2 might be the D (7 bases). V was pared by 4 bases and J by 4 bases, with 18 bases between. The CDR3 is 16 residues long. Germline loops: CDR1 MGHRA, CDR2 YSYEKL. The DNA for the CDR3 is TGCGCCAGCAGCCTCGTTGGGGGGGCTTGGGCAGATACGCAGTATTTT. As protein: CASSLVGGAWADTQYF.

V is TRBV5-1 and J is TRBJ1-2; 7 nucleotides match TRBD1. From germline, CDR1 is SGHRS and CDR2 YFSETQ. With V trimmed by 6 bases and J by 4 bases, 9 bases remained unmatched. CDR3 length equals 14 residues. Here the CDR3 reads CASTPGGKSYGYTF. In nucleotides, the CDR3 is TGCGCCAGCACCCCAGGGGGTAAGAGCTATGGCTACACCTTC. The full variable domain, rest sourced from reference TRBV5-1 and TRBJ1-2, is KAGVTQTPRYLIKTRGQQVTLSCSPISGHRSVSWYQQTPGQGLQFLFEYFSETQRNKGNFPGRFSGRQFSNSRSEMNVSTLELGDSALYLCASTPGGKSYGYTFGSGTRLTVV.

The CDR3 region is CASSSSGGSTDTQYF. The CDR3 nucleotides are TGTGCCAGCAGCTCTAGCGGGGGGAGCACAGATACGCAGTATTTT. This rearrangement joins TRBV7-9 to TRBJ2-3, with TRBD2 matching over 11 bases. J gave up 0 bases and V 4 bases, and 0 bases lay outside the gene matches. CDR1 and CDR2 from the germline V gene are SEHNR and FQNEAQ (reference sequence). The CDR3 is 15 amino acids.

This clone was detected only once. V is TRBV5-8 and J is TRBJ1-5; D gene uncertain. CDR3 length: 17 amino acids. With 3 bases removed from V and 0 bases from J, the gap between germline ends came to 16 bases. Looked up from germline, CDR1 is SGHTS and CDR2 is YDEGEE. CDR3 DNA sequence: TGTGCCAGCAGCTCATACAGCATTACGAATAGCAATCAGCCCCAGCATTTT. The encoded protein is CASSSYSITNSNQPQHF.

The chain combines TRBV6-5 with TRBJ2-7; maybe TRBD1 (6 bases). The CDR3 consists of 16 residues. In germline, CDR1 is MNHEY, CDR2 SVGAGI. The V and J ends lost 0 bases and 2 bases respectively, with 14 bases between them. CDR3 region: CASSYSRTANPYEQYF. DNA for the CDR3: TGTGCCAGCAGTTACTCTCGGACAGCGAATCCCTACGAGCAGTACTTC.

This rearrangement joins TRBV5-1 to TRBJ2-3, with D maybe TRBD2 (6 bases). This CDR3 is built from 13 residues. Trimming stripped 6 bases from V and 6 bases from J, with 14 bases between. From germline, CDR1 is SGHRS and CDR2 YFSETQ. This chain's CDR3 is CASTPGTADTQYF. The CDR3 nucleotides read TGCGCCAGCACTCCGGGGACTGCGGATACGCAGTATTTT.

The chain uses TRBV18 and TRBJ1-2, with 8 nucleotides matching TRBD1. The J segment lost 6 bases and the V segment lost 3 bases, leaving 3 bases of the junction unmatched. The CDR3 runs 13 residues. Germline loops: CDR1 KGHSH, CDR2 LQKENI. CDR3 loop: CASSPQTGDGYTF. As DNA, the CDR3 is TGTGCCAGCTCACCGCAGACAGGGGATGGCTACACCTTC. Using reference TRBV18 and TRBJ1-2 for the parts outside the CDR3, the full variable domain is NAGVMQNPRHLVRRRGQEARLRCSPMKGHSHVYWYRQLPEEGLKFMVYLQKENIIDESGMPKERFSAEFPKEGPSILRIQQVVRGDSAAYFCASSPQTGDGYTFGSGTRLTVV.

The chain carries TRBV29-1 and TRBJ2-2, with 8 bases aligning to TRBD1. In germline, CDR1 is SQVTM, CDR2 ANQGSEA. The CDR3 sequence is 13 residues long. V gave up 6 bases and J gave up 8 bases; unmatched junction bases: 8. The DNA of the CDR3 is TGCAGCGTGGGTGACAGGGGTTCGGGGGAGCTGTTTTTT. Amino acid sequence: CSVGDRGSGELFF.